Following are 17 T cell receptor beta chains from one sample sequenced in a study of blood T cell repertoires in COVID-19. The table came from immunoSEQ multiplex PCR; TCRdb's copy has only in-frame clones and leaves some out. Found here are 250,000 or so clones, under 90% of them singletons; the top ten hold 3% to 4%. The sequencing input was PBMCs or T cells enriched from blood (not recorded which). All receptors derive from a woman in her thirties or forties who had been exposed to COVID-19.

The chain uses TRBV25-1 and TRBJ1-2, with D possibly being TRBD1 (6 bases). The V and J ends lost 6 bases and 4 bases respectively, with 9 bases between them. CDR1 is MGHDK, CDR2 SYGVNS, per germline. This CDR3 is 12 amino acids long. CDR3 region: CASRGGTYGYTF. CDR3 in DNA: TGTGCCAGCAGAGGGGGTACCTATGGCTACACCTTC.

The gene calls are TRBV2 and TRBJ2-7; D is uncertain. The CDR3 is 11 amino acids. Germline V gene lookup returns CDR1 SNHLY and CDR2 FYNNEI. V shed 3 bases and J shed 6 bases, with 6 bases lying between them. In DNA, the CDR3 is TGTGCCAGCAGTGATGAGGCCGAGCAGTACTTC. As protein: CASSDEAEQYF.

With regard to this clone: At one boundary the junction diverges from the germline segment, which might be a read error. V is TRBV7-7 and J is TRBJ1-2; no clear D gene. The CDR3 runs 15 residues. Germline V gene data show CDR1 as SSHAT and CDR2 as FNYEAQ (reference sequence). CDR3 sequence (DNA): TGTGCTAGCAGCCAAGAGGCGGGCCGTAACTATGGCTACACCTTC. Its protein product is CASSQEAGRNYGYTF.

The CDR3 coding sequence is TGTGCCAGCAGACCCCGGGACATTGGACTCTATGGCTACACCTTC. Amino acid sequence: CASRPRDIGLYGYTF. This sequence joins TRBV5-6 and TRBJ1-2, with D possibly being TRBD1 (6 bases). The germline V gene encodes CDR1 SGHDT and CDR2 YYEEEE. The CDR3 covers 15 residues. Trimming removed 5 bases from V and 4 bases from J, with 18 bases in between.

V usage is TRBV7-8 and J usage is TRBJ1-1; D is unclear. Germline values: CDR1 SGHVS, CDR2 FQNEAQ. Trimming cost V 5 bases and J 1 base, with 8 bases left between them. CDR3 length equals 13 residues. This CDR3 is CASSQQSNTEAFF. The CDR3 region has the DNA TGTGCCAGCAGCCAACAATCGAACACTGAAGCTTTCTTT.

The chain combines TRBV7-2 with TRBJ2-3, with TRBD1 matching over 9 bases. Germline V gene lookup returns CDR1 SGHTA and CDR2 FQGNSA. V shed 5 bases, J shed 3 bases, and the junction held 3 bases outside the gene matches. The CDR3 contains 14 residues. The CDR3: CASSLGQGTDTQYF. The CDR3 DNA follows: TGTGCCAGCAGCCTCGGACAGGGGACAGATACGCAGTATTTT.

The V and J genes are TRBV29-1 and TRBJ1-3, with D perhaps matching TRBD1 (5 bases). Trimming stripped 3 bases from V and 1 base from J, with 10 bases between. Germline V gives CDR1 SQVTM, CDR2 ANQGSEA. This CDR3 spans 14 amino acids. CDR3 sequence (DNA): TGCAGCGTTGACCAGGGCAATTCTGGAAACACCATATATTTT. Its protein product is CSVDQGNSGNTIYF. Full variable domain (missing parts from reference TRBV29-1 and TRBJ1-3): SAVISQKPSRDICQRGTSLTIQCQVDSQVTMMFWYRQQPGQSLTLIATANQGSEATYESGFVIDKFPISRPNLTFSTLTVSNMSPEDSSIYLCSVDQGNSGNTIYFGEGSWLTVV.

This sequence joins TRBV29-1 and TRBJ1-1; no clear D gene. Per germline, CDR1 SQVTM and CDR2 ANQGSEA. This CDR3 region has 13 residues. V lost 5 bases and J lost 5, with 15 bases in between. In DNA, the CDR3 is TGCAGCGTTCCCCCGTCGGGAAGAACTGAAGCTTTCTTT. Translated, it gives CSVPPSGRTEAFF. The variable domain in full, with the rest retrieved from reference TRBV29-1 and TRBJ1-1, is SAVISQKPSRDICQRGTSLTIQCQVDSQVTMMFWYRQQPGQSLTLIATANQGSEATYESGFVIDKFPISRPNLTFSTLTVSNMSPEDSSIYLCSVPPSGRTEAFFGQGTRLTVV.

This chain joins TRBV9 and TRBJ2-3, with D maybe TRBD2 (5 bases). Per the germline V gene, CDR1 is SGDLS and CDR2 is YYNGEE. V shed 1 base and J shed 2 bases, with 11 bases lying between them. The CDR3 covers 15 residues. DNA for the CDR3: TGTGCCAGCAGCGTAACCGGGGAGTACACAGATACGCAGTATTTT. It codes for CASSVTGEYTDTQYF.

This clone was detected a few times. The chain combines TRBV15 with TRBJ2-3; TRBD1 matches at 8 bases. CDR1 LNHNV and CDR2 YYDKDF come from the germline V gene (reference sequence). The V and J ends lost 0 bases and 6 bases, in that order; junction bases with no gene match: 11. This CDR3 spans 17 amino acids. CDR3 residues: CATSRERGRGRLDTQYF. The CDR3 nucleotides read TGTGCCACCAGCAGAGAAAGGGGCAGGGGGCGCTTGGATACGCAGTATTTT.

The CDR3 DNA sequence: TGTGCCAGCAGCGGTTCGGGGCAGGGGGGCTATGGCTACACCTTC. As protein: CASSGSGQGGYGYTF. The V and J genes are TRBV9 and TRBJ1-2; 7 nucleotides align to TRBD1. This CDR3 is built from 15 residues. Germline lookup yields CDR1 SGDLS and CDR2 YYNGEE. V was clipped by 3 bases and J by 4 bases; unmatched bases: 9.

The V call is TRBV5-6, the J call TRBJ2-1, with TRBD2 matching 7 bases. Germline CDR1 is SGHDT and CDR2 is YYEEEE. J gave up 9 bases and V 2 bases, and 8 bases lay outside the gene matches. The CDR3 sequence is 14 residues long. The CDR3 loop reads CASSFSGLAVEQFF. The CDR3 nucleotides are TGTGCCAGCAGCTTTTCGGGGCTAGCGGTTGAGCAGTTCTTC.

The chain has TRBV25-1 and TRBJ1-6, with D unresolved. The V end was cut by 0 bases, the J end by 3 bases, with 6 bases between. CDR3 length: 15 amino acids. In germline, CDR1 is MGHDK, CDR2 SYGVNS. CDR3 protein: CASSEYRGYNSPLHF. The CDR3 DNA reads TGTGCCAGCAGTGAATATCGGGGCTATAATTCACCCCTCCACTTT.

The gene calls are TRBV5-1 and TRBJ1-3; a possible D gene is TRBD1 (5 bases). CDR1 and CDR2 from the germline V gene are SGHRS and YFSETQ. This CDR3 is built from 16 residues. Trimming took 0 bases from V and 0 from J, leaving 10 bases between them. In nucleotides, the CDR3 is TGCGCCAGCAGCTTGGGCGGGACGGACTCTGGAAACACCATATATTTT. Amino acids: CASSLGGTDSGNTIYF.

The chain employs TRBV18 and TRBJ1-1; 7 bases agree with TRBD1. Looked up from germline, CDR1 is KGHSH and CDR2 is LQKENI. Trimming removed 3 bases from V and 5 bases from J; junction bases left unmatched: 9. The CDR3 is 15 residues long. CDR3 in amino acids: CASSPTGEKGTEAFF. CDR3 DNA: TGTGCCAGCTCACCCACAGGGGAGAAGGGGACTGAAGCTTTCTTT.

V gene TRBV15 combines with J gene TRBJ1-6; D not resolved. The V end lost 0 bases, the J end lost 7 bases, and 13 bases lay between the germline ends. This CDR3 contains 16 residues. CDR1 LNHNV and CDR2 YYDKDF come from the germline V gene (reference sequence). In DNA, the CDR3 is TGTGCCACCAGCAGAGAGGGGAGGGTGGGCAATTCACCCCTCCACTTT. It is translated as CATSREGRVGNSPLHF.

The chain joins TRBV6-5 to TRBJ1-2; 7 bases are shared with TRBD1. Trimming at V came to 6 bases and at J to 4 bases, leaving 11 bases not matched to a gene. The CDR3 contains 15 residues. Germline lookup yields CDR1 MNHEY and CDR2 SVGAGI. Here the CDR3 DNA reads TGTGCCAGCAGGCGAGAAGGACAGGCCATCTATGGCTACACCTTC. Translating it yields CASRREGQAIYGYTF.